This T cell receptor (beta chain) was documented in a study of OX40 agonist ivuxolimab in advanced cancers. Study-wide findings and caveats: More expanded clones were found, on average, in CD8+ than in CD4+ T cells.

Assay used: immunoSEQ multiplex PCR; TCRdb lists only in-frame clones, some missing. The sample holds 100,000 to 150,000 clones, less than 95% seen once. The timepoints at which blood was sampled were baseline, cycle 4 day 1, and cycle 7 day 1. Remarks on this clone: Antigen: not known.

The V gene's germline CDR1 is GTSNPN and CDR2 SVGIG (reference sequence). V lost 0 bases, J lost 2 bases, and 11 bases lay in between. The CDR3 consists of 15 residues. The specimen was CD4+ or CD8+ T cells sorted from blood, collected in a trial of the OX40 agonist ivuxolimab. The rearrangement joins TRBV30 to TRBJ1-5; unclear D gene. The sequence was obtained from an adult with an advanced solid tumor such as melanoma, head and neck, liver or kidney cancer. The CDR3 sequence is CAWSVSGWGNQPQHF. DNA for the CDR3: TGTGCCTGGAGTGTATCGGGGTGGGGCAATCAGCCCCAGCATTTT. The whole variable domain, filled in from reference TRBV30 and TRBJ1-5, reads SQTIHQWPATLVQPVGSPLSLECTVEGTSNPNLYWYRQAAGRGLQLLFYSVGIGQISSEVPQNLSASRPQDRQFILSSKKLLLSDSGFYLCAWSVSGWGNQPQHFGDGTRLSIL.